These 10 T cell receptor beta chains came from one sample sequenced in a study of beta chain features in type 1 diabetes. Expressed TCRB transcripts were sequenced because the entire RNA isolate underwent reverse transcription. The protocol was immunoSEQ multiplex PCR, while the TCRdb copy is restricted to in-frame clones and leaves out a portion. The repertoire holds roughly 500,000 clones, with 10% to 12% as singletons. The material sequenced was naive CD4+ T cells from blood. These receptors came from a woman between 18 and 29 years old in good health.

The chain has TRBV5-1 and TRBJ2-1; D is uncertain. This CDR3 spans 15 amino acids. Deletions cut 0 bases from V and 3 bases from J, with 10 bases between. Germline V gene data show CDR1 as SGHRS and CDR2 as YFSETQ. The CDR3 reads CASSLVSNFYNEQFF. Here the CDR3 DNA reads TGCGCCAGCAGCTTGGTTTCGAACTTCTACAATGAGCAGTTCTTC.

This clone showed up just a few times. The chain employs TRBV29-1 and TRBJ2-1, with D unresolved. CDR1 is SQVTM and CDR2 is ANQGSEA in the germline V gene. Trimming pared 6 bases from V and 10 bases from J, leaving 19 bases between. CDR3 size: 13 residues. CDR3 amino acids: CSVERASQYEQFF. Written as DNA, the CDR3 is TGCAGCGTCGAAAGGGCCAGTCAATACGAGCAGTTCTTC.

The sample holds a few counts of this clone. The chain carries TRBV5-1 and TRBJ2-3, with TRBD1 matching 7 bases. The CDR3 runs 16 residues. The J segment lost 2 bases and the V segment lost 4 bases, leaving 10 bases of the junction unmatched. Per germline, CDR1 SGHRS and CDR2 YFSETQ. In DNA, the CDR3 is TGCGCCAGCAGCGCCAGAGGGGACAGATCCACAGATACGCAGTATTTT. Its protein is CASSARGDRSTDTQYF.

This clone showed up just a few times. This sequence joins TRBV7-3 and TRBJ2-7; D remains ambiguous. This CDR3 comprises 9 residues. Germline V gene sequence: CDR1 SGHTA, CDR2 FQGTGA. V was pared by 7 bases and J by 12 bases, with 10 bases between. The CDR3: CASTEQPYF. The CDR3 DNA reads as TGTGCCAGCACCGAACAGCCGTACTTC.

The table lists this clone with a few counts. This chain connects TRBV9 to TRBJ2-5, with D maybe TRBD1 (6 bases). The V gene lost 4 bases and the J gene lost 2 bases, with 12 bases spanning the gap. From germline, CDR1 is SGDLS and CDR2 YYNGEE. This CDR3 is built from 14 residues. The CDR3 region is CASSPGTTQETQYF. DNA for the CDR3: TGTGCCAGCAGCCCTGGGACAACGCAAGAGACCCAGTACTTC.

The V call is TRBV28, the J call TRBJ1-1, with a possible D match to TRBD1 (5 bases). V lost 6 bases and J 4 bases, leaving 12 bases between the germline ends. The germline V gene has CDR1 MDHEN and CDR2 SYDVKM. This CDR3 has 13 residues. CDR3 in DNA: TGTGCCAGCAGCTTCGGGACTGCCACTGAAGCTTTCTTT. Residues: CASSFGTATEAFF.

This clone was counted only a few times. V is TRBV28 and J is TRBJ2-7, with TRBD1 matching 11 bases. V lost 3 bases, J lost 0 bases, and 16 bases stayed unmatched. Germline lookup yields CDR1 MDHEN and CDR2 SYDVKM. This CDR3 comprises 20 residues. The CDR3 spells CASSLWSQAPGQGDSYEQYV. The CDR3 DNA reads as TGTGCCAGCAGTTTGTGGTCCCAGGCCCCGGGACAGGGGGACTCCTACGAGCAGTACGTC.

This clone was observed a few times. The V gene is TRBV7-3, the J gene TRBJ2-1; TRBD2 matches 12 bases. The CDR3 has 15 amino acids. Germline CDR1 and CDR2: SGHTA and FQGTGA. V lost 4 bases to trimming and J lost 5 bases; unmatched junction nucleotides: 3. The CDR3, as DNA: TGTGCCAGCAGCTACCGGACTAGCGGGAACAATGAGCAGTTCTTC. It translates to CASSYRTSGNNEQFF. Supplemented by reference TRBV7-3 and TRBJ2-1, the full variable domain reads GAGVSQTPSNKVTEKGKYVELRCDPISGHTALYWYRQSLGQGPEFLIYFQGTGAADDSGLPNDRFFAVRPEGSVSTLKIQRTERGDSAVYLCASSYRTSGNNEQFFGPGTRLTVL.

This chain connects TRBV9 to TRBJ1-1; 7 bases agree with TRBD1. The ends lost 5 bases at V and 4 bases at J; junction bases unmatched: 8. Germline loops: CDR1 SGDLS, CDR2 YYNGEE. The CDR3 spans 14 residues. The CDR3 coding sequence is TGTGCCAGCAGGGCAACAGGGGCAAGCACTGAAGCTTTCTTT. This codes for CASRATGASTEAFF.

The sample holds a few counts of this clone. V is TRBV18 and J is TRBJ2-7; D unresolved. The CDR3 runs to 13 residues. V was pared by 4 bases and J by 0 bases, with 7 bases between. Germline V gene lookup returns CDR1 KGHSH and CDR2 LQKENI. CDR3 amino acids: CASSHGSSYEQYF. CDR3 bases: TGTGCCAGCTCACACGGATCCTCCTACGAGCAGTACTTC. Using reference TRBV18 and TRBJ2-7 for the parts outside the CDR3, the full variable domain is NAGVMQNPRHLVRRRGQEARLRCSPMKGHSHVYWYRQLPEEGLKFMVYLQKENIIDESGMPKERFSAEFPKEGPSILRIQQVVRGDSAAYFCASSHGSSYEQYFGPGTRLTVT.